These 30 T cell receptor beta chains originate from one sample sequenced in a study of shared clonotypes between healthy human individuals. Naive-designated CD8 cells lacked CD45RO, were positively enriched for CCR7, and omitted terminally differentiated effector memory CD45RA+ cells. Clones were read by immunoSEQ multiplex PCR, and TCRdb kept only the in-frame ones, dropping some. This sample has about 800,000 clones, with 96% found just once. Sequenced sample: naive CD8+ T cells sorted from blood. The receptors were sampled from a man younger than 45 in good health.

V gene TRBV30 combines with J gene TRBJ2-2; 10 positions match TRBD1. This CDR3 region has 17 residues. Germline values: CDR1 GTSNPN, CDR2 SVGIG (reference sequence). V was clipped by 4 bases and J by 2 bases; unmatched bases: 10. CDR3 sequence reads: CAWIFSGQGINTGELFF. The DNA for the CDR3 is TGTGCCTGGATTTTTTCGGGACAGGGGATCAACACCGGGGAGCTGTTTTTT.

The genes are TRBV28 and TRBJ2-1; D gene ambiguous. V lost 2 bases and J 2 bases, leaving 13 bases between the germline ends. This CDR3 is 16 amino acids long. The germline CDR1 and CDR2 sequences are MDHEN and SYDVKM. This CDR3 is CASSLEEGTPYNEQFF. DNA for the CDR3: TGTGCCAGCAGTTTAGAGGAAGGCACTCCCTACAATGAGCAGTTCTTC.

The rearrangement uses TRBV5-4 and TRBJ2-1; 10 nucleotides match TRBD2. CDR3 length: 15 amino acids. The J segment lost 8 bases and the V segment lost 4 bases, leaving 9 bases of the junction unmatched. Germline V CDR1 and CDR2: SGHNT, YYREEE (reference sequence). CDR3 region: CASSPGLAGVDEQFF. The DNA for the CDR3 is TGTGCCAGCAGCCCTGGTCTAGCGGGAGTGGATGAGCAGTTCTTC.

This clone occurred once. The chain uses TRBV27 and TRBJ2-1, with 8 bases lining up with TRBD1. The CDR3 runs 17 residues. From germline, CDR1 is MNHEY and CDR2 SMNVEV (reference sequence). The trim removed 10 bases at V and 2 bases at J, leaving 16 bases unmatched. CDR3 sequence: CATYGQGSLSTYNEQFF. The CDR3 DNA follows: TGTGCCACCTACGGACAGGGTTCTTTAAGCACCTACAATGAGCAGTTCTTC.

V gene TRBV4-1 combines with J gene TRBJ2-7; D may be TRBD1 (6 bases). V was clipped by 0 bases and J by 2 bases, with 14 bases between them. Germline CDR1 reads MGHRA; CDR2 reads YSYEKL. CDR3 size: 16 residues. The CDR3, as DNA: TGCGCCAGCAGCCAAGATCCCCCGGACAGCACCTACGAGCAGTACTTC. It yields the protein CASSQDPPDSTYEQYF.

V and J are TRBV4-3 and TRBJ2-7; D remains ambiguous. CDR1 is LGHNA, CDR2 YSLEER, per germline. The CDR3 loop spans 14 amino acids. Trimming removed 1 base at V and 2 bases at J, with 9 bases between. CDR3 nucleotides: TGCGCCAGCAGCCAAGTTGGAGAAACCTACGAGCAGTACTTC. This gives the protein CASSQVGETYEQYF.

V gene TRBV27 combines with J gene TRBJ2-7; D remains unclear. CDR1 is MNHEY, CDR2 SMNVEV, per germline (reference sequence). V lost 6 bases, J lost 4 bases, and 13 bases lay in between. This CDR3 is 13 amino acids long. CDR3 region: CASSLNPPYEQYF. The CDR3 region has the DNA TGTGCCAGCAGCCTGAACCCCCCATACGAGCAGTACTTC.

The chain carries TRBV5-1 and TRBJ2-1; TRBD1 agrees at 7 bases. This CDR3 is 14 amino acids long. V lost 1 base, J lost 5 bases, and 3 bases stayed unmatched. Germline V gives CDR1 SGHRS, CDR2 YFSETQ. The CDR3 nucleotides read TGCGCCAGCAGCTTGAGGGGGCCAGACAATGAGCAGTTCTTC. Protein: CASSLRGPDNEQFF. Full variable domain (rest looked up from reference TRBV5-1 and TRBJ2-1): KAGVTQTPRYLIKTRGQQVTLSCSPISGHRSVSWYQQTPGQGLQFLFEYFSETQRNKGNFPGRFSGRQFSNSRSEMNVSTLELGDSALYLCASSLRGPDNEQFFGPGTRLTVL.

V is TRBV15 and J is TRBJ2-1; D is unclear. V was trimmed by 4 bases and J by 6 bases, leaving 13 bases between them. The CDR3 covers 14 residues. CDR1 and CDR2 (germline): LNHNV, YYDKDF (reference sequence). The CDR3 is CATSIRSQSNEQFF. The CDR3 DNA sequence: TGTGCCACCAGCATAAGATCCCAGAGCAATGAGCAGTTCTTC.

The rearrangement joins TRBV30 to TRBJ1-4, with a tentative D call TRBD1 (6 bases). The CDR3 totals 14 residues. V gave up 3 bases and J gave up 3 bases, with 11 bases separating them. From germline, CDR1 is GTSNPN and CDR2 SVGIG (reference sequence). The CDR3 DNA is TGTGCCTGGAGCGCAGGACAGCCTAATGAAAAACTGTTTTTT. It yields the protein CAWSAGQPNEKLFF.

This sequence joins TRBV4-3 and TRBJ1-2; D unresolved. With 1 base removed from V and 4 bases from J, the gap between germline ends came to 16 bases. In germline, CDR1 is LGHNA, CDR2 YSLEER. The CDR3 spans 16 residues. Here the CDR3 reads CASSQVLTGGSYGYTF. CDR3 sequence (DNA): TGCGCCAGCAGCCAAGTCTTAACCGGCGGTAGCTATGGCTACACCTTC.

The chain recombines TRBV27 with TRBJ1-1, with D possibly being TRBD1 (5 bases). Germline CDR1 reads MNHEY; CDR2 reads SMNVEV (reference sequence). The length of the CDR3 is 15 residues. V was cut by 5 bases and J by 3 bases, with 16 bases left in between. CDR3 DNA sequence: TGTGCCAGCAGTCCCCTGGGGGGTGGCCACACTGAAGCTTTCTTT. Encoded protein: CASSPLGGGHTEAFF.

V usage is TRBV29-1 and J usage is TRBJ2-7; 8 bases line up with TRBD1. Germline loops: CDR1 SQVTM, CDR2 ANQGSEA. V was pared by 6 bases and J by 5 bases, with 9 bases of the junction left unmatched. The CDR3 spans 13 residues. This CDR3 is CSVDRGNSHEQYF. The CDR3 DNA follows: TGCAGCGTCGACAGGGGAAATTCCCACGAGCAGTACTTC.

This chain's CDR3 is CASSIPGKAQETQYF. CDR3 nucleotides: TGTGCCAGCAGCATCCCGGGCAAAGCCCAAGAGACCCAGTACTTC. The chain is built from TRBV11-2 and TRBJ2-5; D is uncertain. The germline CDR1 and CDR2 sequences are SGHAT and FQNNGV. Trimming pared 5 bases from V and 1 base from J, leaving 14 bases between. CDR3 length: 15 amino acids. Looking up the rest from reference TRBV11-2 and TRBJ2-5 gives the full variable domain: EAGVAQSPRYKIIEKRQSVAFWCNPISGHATLYWYQQILGQGPKLLIQFQNNGVVDDSQLPKDRFSAERLKGVDSTLKIQPAKLEDSAVYLCASSIPGKAQETQYFGPGTRLLVL.

The chain combines TRBV27 with TRBJ2-7, with no clear D. Looked up from germline, CDR1 is MNHEY and CDR2 is SMNVEV (reference sequence). Trimming removed 3 bases at V and 0 bases at J, with 9 bases between. The length of the CDR3 is 14 residues. The CDR3 DNA reads TGTGCCAGCAGTTTCAGTAGGTACTCCTACGAGCAGTACTTC. Translating gives CASSFSRYSYEQYF.

The V call is TRBV19, the J call TRBJ2-3; TRBD1 might be the D (6 bases). The germline V and J ends were trimmed by 1 base and 4 bases, with 9 bases remaining between them. This CDR3 spans 14 amino acids. The germline CDR1 and CDR2 sequences are LNHDA and SQIVND (reference sequence). The CDR3 sequence is CASSIGQAPDTQYF. The CDR3 nucleotides are TGTGCCAGTAGTATAGGACAGGCTCCAGATACGCAGTATTTT.

The chain joins TRBV6-1 to TRBJ2-7; no clear D gene. The CDR3 is made up of 12 amino acids. Trimming cost V 3 bases and J 4 bases, with 7 bases left between them. Germline CDR1 is MNHNS and CDR2 is SASEGT. In nucleotides, the CDR3 is TGTGCCAGCAGTGACCTGAAGTACGAGCAGTACTTC. This sequence encodes CASSDLKYEQYF.

This chain connects TRBV29-1 to TRBJ1-1; possible D gene TRBD1, 6 bases. Germline CDR1 reads SQVTM; CDR2 reads ANQGSEA. With 1 base removed from V and 0 bases from J, the gap between germline ends came to 15 bases. The CDR3 is 16 residues long. Here the CDR3 reads CSVEGRGTKLNTEAFF. CDR3 nucleotides: TGCAGCGTTGAAGGTAGAGGGACAAAACTGAACACTGAAGCTTTCTTT.

The chain's CDR3 is CASSFSGGRSTDTQYF. The CDR3 DNA is TGCGCCAGCAGCTTCTCAGGGGGCAGGAGCACAGATACGCAGTATTTT. V usage is TRBV5-1 and J usage is TRBJ2-3, with 8 bases that match TRBD1. This CDR3 has 16 amino acids. CDR1 SGHRS and CDR2 YFSETQ come from the germline V gene. With 2 bases clipped from V and 0 bases from J, the junction kept 5 bases outside the gene matches.

This clone was observed a handful of times. This chain's CDR3 is CASRQGNTDTQYF. The CDR3 DNA reads as TGTGCCAGCAGACAGGGAAACACAGATACGCAGTATTTT. The genes are TRBV7-8 and TRBJ2-3, with D maybe TRBD1 (6 bases). Germline-derived CDR1 and CDR2 are SGHVS and FQNEAQ. Trimming took 6 bases from V and 2 from J, leaving 9 bases between them. The CDR3 contains 13 residues.

CDR3 amino acids: CASLSSYGYTF. CDR3 DNA: TGTGCCAGCCTATCCAGCTATGGCTACACCTTC. This rearrangement joins TRBV2 to TRBJ1-2; no definite D call. The CDR3 consists of 11 residues. The germline gives CDR1 SNHLY, CDR2 FYNNEI. V was shortened by 8 bases and J by 4 bases, with 8 bases between the two germline ends.

V and J are TRBV4-1 and TRBJ2-5; 11 nucleotides line up with TRBD2. The germline V gene encodes CDR1 MGHRA and CDR2 YSYEKL. This CDR3 comprises 16 residues. V trimming: 4 bases; J trimming: 0 bases; junction bases outside the gene matches: 4. CDR3 residues: CASSLRLAGNQETQYF. The CDR3, as DNA: TGCGCCAGCAGCCTTCGACTAGCGGGGAACCAAGAGACCCAGTACTTC.

This rearrangement joins TRBV2 to TRBJ2-7, with 8 bases fitting TRBD1. Germline loops: CDR1 SNHLY, CDR2 FYNNEI. The length of the CDR3 is 14 residues. The J segment lost 5 bases and the V segment lost 4 bases, leaving 7 bases of the junction unmatched. The CDR3: CASSVQDRVDEQYF. The CDR3, as DNA: TGTGCCAGCAGTGTTCAGGACAGGGTCGACGAGCAGTACTTC.

The chain has TRBV7-2 and TRBJ2-1; 7 bases match TRBD1. Trimming cost V 5 bases and J 4 bases; bases outside gene matches: 17. From germline, CDR1 is SGHTA and CDR2 FQGNSA. The CDR3 has 18 residues. The CDR3: CASSPTPRGLPFYNEQFF. The CDR3, as DNA: TGTGCCAGCAGCCCAACGCCTAGGGGGCTTCCATTTTACAATGAGCAGTTCTTC.

The chain carries TRBV29-1 and TRBJ2-4; TRBD1 matches at 8 bases. The V segment lost 7 bases and the J segment 3 bases; nucleotides outside the gene matches: 5. Germline V gives CDR1 SQVTM, CDR2 ANQGSEA. The CDR3 spans 13 residues. CDR3: CSAVQGVKNIQYF. The CDR3 bases are TGCAGCGCTGTACAGGGGGTCAAAAACATTCAGTACTTC.

The chain is built from TRBV5-5 and TRBJ1-2; 7 bases are a match to TRBD1. In germline, CDR1 is SGHKS, CDR2 YYEKEE (reference sequence). The CDR3 is 14 amino acids. After removal of 4 bases from V and 4 bases from J, the junction contained 7 bases not matched to a gene. CDR3 region: CASSPRGESYGYTF. The CDR3 DNA reads TGTGCCAGCAGCCCCAGGGGGGAAAGCTATGGCTACACCTTC.

The chain joins TRBV11-3 to TRBJ2-7, with TRBD2 as a possible D gene (5 bases). CDR1 and CDR2 (germline): SGHNT, YENEEA. CDR3 size: 13 residues. Trimming pared 5 bases from V and 7 bases from J, leaving 15 bases between. CDR3 residues: CASSLTVAREQYF. CDR3 nucleotides: TGTGCCAGCAGCCTAACGGTAGCGCGGGAGCAGTACTTC. The full variable domain, in which reference TRBV11-3 and TRBJ2-7 provide the parts outside the CDR3, is EAGVVQSPRYKIIEKKQPVAFWCNPISGHNTLYWYLQNLGQGPELLIRYENEEAVDDSQLPKDRFSAERLKGVDSTLKIQPAELGDSAVYLCASSLTVAREQYFGPGTRLTVT.

This chain uses TRBV29-1 with TRBJ1-2, with 8 positions matching TRBD1. Germline loops: CDR1 SQVTM, CDR2 ANQGSEA. The CDR3 contains 14 residues. Trimming removed 3 bases from V and 6 bases from J; junction bases left unmatched: 9. CDR3: CSVDPGQELNGYTF. In DNA, the CDR3 is TGCAGCGTTGATCCGGGACAGGAATTAAATGGCTACACCTTC.

The DNA of the CDR3 is TGCGCCAGCGGCACTCTACCAGACGGAGACTATGGCTACACCTTC. It is translated as CASGTLPDGDYGYTF. V and J are TRBV10-2 and TRBJ1-2; D uncertain. V gave up 8 bases and J gave up 3 bases, with 19 bases separating them. Germline assignment: CDR1 WSHSY and CDR2 SAAADI. The CDR3 is 15 residues long.

The chain employs TRBV9 and TRBJ1-2; a weak D match, TRBD1 (5 bases). The germline gives CDR1 SGDLS, CDR2 YYNGEE. This CDR3 has 18 residues. The V gene lost 2 bases and the J gene lost 3 bases, with 23 bases spanning the gap. CDR3 sequence: CASSVLTPPPGRDYGYTF. The CDR3 region has the DNA TGTGCCAGCAGCGTTTTGACCCCCCCTCCGGGACGGGACTATGGCTACACCTTC.